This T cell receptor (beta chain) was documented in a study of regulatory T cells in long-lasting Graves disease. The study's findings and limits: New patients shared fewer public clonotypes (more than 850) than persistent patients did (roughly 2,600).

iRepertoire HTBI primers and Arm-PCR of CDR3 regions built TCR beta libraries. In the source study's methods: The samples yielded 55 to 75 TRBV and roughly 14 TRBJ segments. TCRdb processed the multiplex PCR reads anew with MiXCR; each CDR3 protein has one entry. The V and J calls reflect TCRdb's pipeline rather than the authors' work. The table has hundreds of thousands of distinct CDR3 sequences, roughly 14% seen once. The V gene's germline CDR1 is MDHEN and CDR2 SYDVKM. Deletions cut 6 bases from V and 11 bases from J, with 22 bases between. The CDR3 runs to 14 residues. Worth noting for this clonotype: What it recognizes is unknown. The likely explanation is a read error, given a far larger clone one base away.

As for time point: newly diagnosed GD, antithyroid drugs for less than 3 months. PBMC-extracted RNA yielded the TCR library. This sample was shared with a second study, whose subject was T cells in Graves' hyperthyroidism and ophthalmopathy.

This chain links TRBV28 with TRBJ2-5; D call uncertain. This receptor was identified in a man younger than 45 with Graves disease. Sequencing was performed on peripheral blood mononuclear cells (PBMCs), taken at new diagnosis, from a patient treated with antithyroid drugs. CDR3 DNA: TGTGCCAGCAGACCCGGACGGACCTACAATGAGCAGTACTTC. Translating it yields CASRPGRTYNEQYF.